Below are 13 T cell receptor beta chains sequenced from a single sample in a study of T cell responses to AZD1222 COVID-19 vaccine listed by TCRdb under 2021. Libraries came from the immunoSEQ multiplex PCR assay. TCRdb re-hosts the immuneACCESS table, in-frame sequences only. Its copies lack some clones; in the studies checked, an unresolved V gene accounts for under half of them, and the cause for the rest is not known. The sample table shows about 110,000 clones, and 86% are seen once. The top ten constitute about 3% of the sample. Explained via the paper, the time point label denotes: baseline before first vaccination. The input for sequencing was peripheral blood, taken on day 0 of AZD1222 vaccination. These receptors all come from an adult in good health.

In its sample, this clone was seen a few times. The CDR3 is CASQRVDEQYF. The CDR3 DNA is TGTGCCAGCCAACGGGTAGACGAGCAGTACTTC. The chain employs TRBV7-9 and TRBJ2-7, with no clear D. The CDR3 has 11 amino acids. Trimming took off 8 bases at V and 5 bases at J, with 10 bases between the two ends. The germline CDR1 and CDR2 sequences are SEHNR and FQNEAQ (reference sequence).

The sample holds a few counts of this clone. This chain uses TRBV5-1 with TRBJ2-1, with 9 positions matching TRBD1. Germline assignment: CDR1 SGHRS and CDR2 YFSETQ. This CDR3 comprises 18 residues. Trimming at V came to 5 bases and at J to 1 base, leaving 13 bases not matched to a gene. The CDR3 coding sequence is TGCGCCAGCAGGAAGGACAGGGGAGAGGGTTTATCCTACAATGAGCAGTTCTTC. It codes for CASRKDRGEGLSYNEQFF.

The sample holds many counts of this clone. This rearrangement joins TRBV5-1 to TRBJ2-5; 10 bases are shared with TRBD2. Losses at the gene ends were 4 bases for V and 5 bases for J; bases not matched to a gene: 14. Germline CDR1 and CDR2: SGHRS and YFSETQ. CDR3 length: 17 amino acids. CDR3 sequence reads: CASSPSLAGELGETQYF. The CDR3 coding sequence is TGCGCCAGCAGCCCTAGCCTAGCGGGGGAGCTCGGGGAGACCCAGTACTTC.

The rearrangement joins TRBV27 to TRBJ2-4; the D gene could be TRBD1 or TRBD2 (5 bases each). Deletions cut 5 bases from V and 3 bases from J, with 8 bases between. The CDR3 is 13 residues long. Germline-derived CDR1 and CDR2 are MNHEY and SMNVEV (reference sequence). CDR3 residues: CASSGGVKNIQYF. CDR3 DNA: TGTGCCAGCAGTGGGGGAGTCAAAAACATTCAGTACTTC.

This sequence joins TRBV9 and TRBJ1-1, with D perhaps TRBD1 (5 bases). The germline CDR1 and CDR2 sequences are SGDLS and YYNGEE. V lost 0 bases and J 4 bases, leaving 10 bases between the germline ends. The CDR3 has 14 residues. CDR3 in amino acids: CASSVASGGTEAFF. CDR3 DNA sequence: TGTGCCAGCAGCGTAGCTTCGGGGGGCACTGAAGCTTTCTTT.

The chain couples TRBV4-1 to TRBJ1-1, with 10 positions matching TRBD1. Germline V gene lookup returns CDR1 MGHRA and CDR2 YSYEKL. V was clipped by 0 bases and J by 1 base; unmatched bases: 8. This CDR3 region has 18 residues. The CDR3 loop reads CASSQDGQGVVRNTEAFF. CDR3 sequence (DNA): TGCGCCAGCAGCCAAGACGGACAGGGGGTAGTCAGGAACACTGAAGCTTTCTTT.

The chain combines TRBV12-2 with TRBJ2-1. TRBV12-2 is a known pseudogene. This CDR3 contains 20 residues. This CDR3 is CASRQPYHPPSRSSYNEQFF. The CDR3 nucleotides read TGTGCAAGTCGCCAGCCCTACCACCCCCCGAGTCGAAGCTCCTACAATGAGCAGTTCTTC.

The chain employs TRBV30 and TRBJ1-5; 8 bases line up with TRBD1. The V segment lost 3 bases and the J segment 6 bases; nucleotides outside the gene matches: 7. Germline values: CDR1 GTSNPN, CDR2 SVGIG (reference sequence). This CDR3 contains 14 residues. The CDR3: CAWSAGTGSQPQHF. CDR3 DNA sequence: TGTGCCTGGAGCGCCGGGACAGGTAGTCAGCCCCAGCATTTT.

This clone was observed a few times. The chain is built from TRBV19 and TRBJ1-1; no clear D. The CDR3 spans 12 residues. CDR1 is LNHDA, CDR2 SQIVND, per germline (reference sequence). Trimming removed 7 bases from V and 1 base from J, with 7 bases in between. CDR3 amino acids: CASTQGNTEAFF. The CDR3 nucleotides are TGTGCCAGTACCCAAGGGAACACTGAAGCTTTCTTT.

The genes are TRBV6-5 and TRBJ2-7, with TRBD1 as a possible D gene (5 bases). The V gene lost 2 bases and the J gene lost 2 bases, with 7 bases spanning the gap. The CDR3 totals 13 residues. Germline loops: CDR1 MNHEY, CDR2 SVGAGI. As DNA, the CDR3 is TGTGCCAGCAGTTACGCACAGGCCTACGAGCAGTACTTC. This translates into CASSYAQAYEQYF.

The chain combines TRBV5-5 with TRBJ2-1; unclear D gene. The CDR3 contains 15 residues. Germline V gives CDR1 SGHKS, CDR2 YYEKEE (reference sequence). V was cut by 6 bases and J by 0 bases, with 13 bases left in between. The CDR3 bases are TGTGCCAGCACTCCAGCCCCCTTCTCCTACAATGAGCAGTTCTTC. It specifies CASTPAPFSYNEQFF.

This chain uses TRBV5-1 with TRBJ1-5; TRBD1 might be the D (5 bases). Germline values: CDR1 SGHRS, CDR2 YFSETQ. The CDR3 spans 14 residues. V lost 4 bases to trimming and J lost 7 bases, with 15 bases between them. Here the CDR3 DNA reads TGCGCCAGCAGCCCGTACGCGGGGACGCAGCCCCAGCATTTT. Encoded protein: CASSPYAGTQPQHF.

V and J are TRBV7-8 and TRBJ2-3; D may be TRBD1 or TRBD2 (5 bases each). The V end was cut by 5 bases, the J end by 4 bases, with 13 bases between. Germline V lookup: CDR1 SGHVS, CDR2 FQNEAQ. This CDR3 region has 14 residues. In DNA, the CDR3 is TGTGCCAGCAGCCGAGGGGTGTCGGCAGATACGCAGTATTTT. It translates to CASSRGVSADTQYF.